This passage covers 12 T cell receptor beta chains from one sample sequenced in a study of control samples from healthy donors and cancer patients. TCRdb's table, derived via immunoSEQ multiplex PCR, lists solely in-frame clones and lacks some. The data show some 250,000 clones, 82% seen once. Sample: PBMCs. The receptors here all came from a woman aged 60-75 years with lung cancer.

CDR3 loop: CASSVGRELFF. In DNA form, the CDR3 reads TGTGCCAGCAGTGTGGGACGGGAGCTGTTTTTT. This chain uses TRBV2 with TRBJ2-2, with D perhaps being TRBD1 or TRBD2 (5 bases each). This CDR3 has 11 amino acids. V lost 4 bases, J lost 9 bases, and 6 bases lay in between. Per the germline V gene, CDR1 is SNHLY and CDR2 is FYNNEI.

This clone was detected once. The chain joins TRBV7-8 to TRBJ2-1; D may be TRBD2 (5 bases). There are 14 residues in the CDR3. Germline V CDR1 and CDR2: SGHVS, FQNEAQ. The V gene lost 5 bases and the J gene lost 5 bases, with 13 bases spanning the gap. The CDR3 spells CASSPTGNNNEQFF. CDR3 DNA sequence: TGTGCCAGCAGCCCCACGGGAAACAACAATGAGCAGTTCTTC. The complete variable domain, with remaining parts taken from reference TRBV7-8 and TRBJ2-1, reads GAGVSQSPRYKVAKRGQDVALRCDPISGHVSLFWYQQALGQGPEFLTYFQNEAQLDKSGLPSDRFFAERPEGSVSTLKIQRTQQEDSAVYLCASSPTGNNNEQFFGPGTRLTVL.

The CDR3: CASSFRDGSYEQYF. In DNA, the CDR3 is TGTGCCAGCAGCTTTCGGGACGGCTCCTACGAGCAGTACTTC. This chain connects TRBV3-1 (or the pseudogene TRBV3-2) to TRBJ2-7; possibly TRBD1 or TRBD2 for D (5 bases each). The ends were cut back, 5 bases at V and 0 bases at J, with 11 bases in the middle. Germline lookup yields CDR1 LGHDT and CDR2 YNNKEL (reference sequence). The CDR3 spans 14 residues.

The rearrangement joins TRBV19 to TRBJ1-1; tentative D call: TRBD1 (5 bases). This CDR3 is built from 15 residues. Germline CDR1 is LNHDA and CDR2 is SQIVND (reference sequence). Trimming stripped 5 bases from V and 1 base from J, with 14 bases between. Here the CDR3 DNA reads TGTGCCAGTAGTGACCGGGACCGAGCGAACACTGAAGCTTTCTTT. Its translation: CASSDRDRANTEAFF.

This rearrangement joins TRBV5-8 to TRBJ1-5; D call uncertain. The germline CDR1 and CDR2 sequences are SGHTS and YDEGEE. The CDR3 totals 13 residues. Between the trimmed V and J ends, which lost 5 bases and 0 bases, there was a span of 6 bases. This CDR3 reads CASRSHSNQPQHF. CDR3 bases: TGTGCCAGCAGGTCCCATAGCAATCAGCCCCAGCATTTT.

This sequence joins TRBV28 and TRBJ1-2, with D tentatively TRBD1 (6 bases). V dropped 4 bases and J dropped 1 base, with 16 bases sitting between them. The CDR3 contains 16 residues. Germline V lookup: CDR1 MDHEN, CDR2 SYDVKM. DNA of the CDR3: TGTGCCAGCAGTTCCGCCGGGACACCACTTAACTATGGCTACACCTTC. Translating it yields CASSSAGTPLNYGYTF.

The V call is TRBV19, the J call TRBJ1-5; no clear D gene. The CDR3 loop spans 13 amino acids. Per germline, CDR1 LNHDA and CDR2 SQIVND (reference sequence). The V end lost 1 base, the J end lost 7 bases, and 8 bases lay between the germline ends. CDR3 in DNA: TGTGCCAGTAGTATAGGGCCCGAACAGCCCCAGCATTTT. Translating it yields CASSIGPEQPQHF. Drawing the rest from reference TRBV19 and TRBJ1-5, the complete variable domain is DGGITQSPKYLFRKEGQNVTLSCEQNLNHDAMYWYRQDPGQGLRLIYYSQIVNDFQKGDIAEGYSVSREKKESFPLTVTSAQKNPTAFYLCASSIGPEQPQHFGDGTRLSIL.

CDR3 loop: CASSLRGLGDEQFF. CDR3 nucleotides: TGTGCCAGCAGCTTAAGGGGGCTTGGCGATGAGCAGTTCTTC. This chain links TRBV7-9 with TRBJ2-1; 7 nucleotides align to TRBD1. Germline CDR1 reads SEHNR; CDR2 reads FQNEAQ (reference sequence). J lost 8 bases, V lost 2 bases, and 6 bases had no gene match. This CDR3 has 14 residues.

The chain employs TRBV30 and TRBJ1-3; D ambiguous. This CDR3 contains 14 residues. CDR1 and CDR2 from the germline V gene are GTSNPN and SVGIG (reference sequence). Trimming stripped 1 base from V and 0 bases from J, with 7 bases between. CDR3 sequence (DNA): TGTGCCTGGAGTGGAAGAATCTCTGGAAACACCATATATTTT. This encodes CAWSGRISGNTIYF.

The chain combines TRBV4-1 with TRBJ1-5, with D unclear. In germline, CDR1 is MGHRA, CDR2 YSYEKL. V was cut by 2 bases and J by 3 bases, with 2 bases left in between. The CDR3 runs 12 residues. The CDR3 spells CASSQTNQPQHF. CDR3 DNA sequence: TGCGCCAGCAGCCAAACCAATCAGCCCCAGCATTTT.

The chain has TRBV7-8 and TRBJ2-5, with D possibly TRBD2 on 7 matching bases. The CDR3 extends over 13 amino acids. The germline V and J ends were trimmed by 5 bases and 5 bases, with 12 bases remaining between them. Per germline, CDR1 SGHVS and CDR2 FQNEAQ. The CDR3 loop is CASSPRGPETQYF. The CDR3 DNA follows: TGTGCCAGCAGCCCGCGGGGGCCCGAGACCCAGTACTTC.

The chain joins TRBV4-2 to TRBJ2-2; maybe TRBD2 (5 bases). V was shortened by 6 bases and J by 0 bases, with 11 bases between the two germline ends. Germline V gives CDR1 LGHNA, CDR2 YNFKEQ. The CDR3 extends over 15 amino acids. In DNA form, the CDR3 reads TGTGCCAGCAGAAGTAGCGATGCGAACACCGGGGAGCTGTTTTTT. Amino acid sequence: CASRSSDANTGELFF.